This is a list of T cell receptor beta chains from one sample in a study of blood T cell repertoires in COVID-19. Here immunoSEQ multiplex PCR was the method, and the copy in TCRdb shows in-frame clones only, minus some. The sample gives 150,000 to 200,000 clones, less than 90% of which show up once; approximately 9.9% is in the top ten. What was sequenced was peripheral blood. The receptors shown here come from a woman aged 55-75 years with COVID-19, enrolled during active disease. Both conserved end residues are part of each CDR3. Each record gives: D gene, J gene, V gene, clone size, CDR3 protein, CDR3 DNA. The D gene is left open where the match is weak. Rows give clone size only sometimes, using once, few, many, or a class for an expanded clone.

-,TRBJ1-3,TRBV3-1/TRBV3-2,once,CASSQRSQGGSGNTIYF,TGTGCCAGCAGCCAGAGGTCGCAGGGAGGTTCTGGAAACACCATATATTTT
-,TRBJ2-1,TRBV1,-,CTSSQDWRSSYNEQFF,TGCACCAGCAGCCAAGATTGGCGGAGCTCCTACAATGAGCAGTTCTTC
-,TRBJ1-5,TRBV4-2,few,CASSQDQGGPQHF,TGTGCCAGCAGCCAAGATCAGGGAGGACCCCAGCATTTT
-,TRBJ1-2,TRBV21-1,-,CASSNKDPGRRHYGYTF,TGTGCCAGCAGCAATAAAGACCCAGGGCGTCGACACTATGGCTACACCTTC
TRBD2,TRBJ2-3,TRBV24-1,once,CATSDLQREADTQYF,TGTGCCACCAGTGATTTGCAGCGGGAGGCGGATACGCAGTATTTT
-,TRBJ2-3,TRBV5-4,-,CASSLSSTDTQYF,TGTGCCAGCAGTCTGTCGAGCACAGATACGCAGTATTTT
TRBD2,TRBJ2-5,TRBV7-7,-,CASSSLAGGETQYF,TGTGCTAGCAGCTCGTTAGCGGGAGGGGAGACCCAGTACTTC
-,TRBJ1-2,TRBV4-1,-,CASSQSQIYGYTF,TGCGCCAGCAGCCAAAGTCAGATCTATGGCTACACCTTC
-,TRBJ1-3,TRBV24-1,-,CATSPSPGGAGNTIYF,TGTGCCACCAGCCCGTCTCCAGGCGGGGCTGGAAACACCATATATTTT
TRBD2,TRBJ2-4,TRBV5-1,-,CASSLLAGGGKNIQYF,TGCGCCAGCAGCCTCCTAGCGGGAGGTGGAAAAAACATTCAGTACTTC
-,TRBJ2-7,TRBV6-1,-,CASSEPSGKPYEQYF,TGTGCCAGCAGTGAACCGAGCGGAAAACCCTACGAGCAGTACTTC
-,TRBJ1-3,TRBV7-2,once,CASSFDSDGSGNTIYF,TGTGCCAGCAGCTTCGACAGCGACGGGTCTGGAAACACCATATATTTT
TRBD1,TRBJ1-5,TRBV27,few,CASSAVGQGAGQPQHF,TGTGCCAGCAGTGCGGTCGGACAGGGGGCTGGTCAGCCCCAGCATTTT
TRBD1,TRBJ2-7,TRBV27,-,CASSLASYPGTAYEQYF,TGTGCCAGCAGTTTAGCGTCGTACCCGGGGACAGCCTACGAGCAGTACTTC
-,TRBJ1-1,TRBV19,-,CASSAGLATEAFF,TGTGCCAGTAGTGCAGGGTTGGCCACTGAAGCTTTCTTT
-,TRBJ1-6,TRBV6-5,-,CASSYGASGSNSPLHF,TGTGCCAGCAGTTATGGGGCGTCAGGGTCGAATTCACCCCTCCACTTT
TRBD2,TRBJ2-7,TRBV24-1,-,CATSSSGYEQYF,TGTGCCACCAGTTCTAGCGGTTACGAGCAGTACTTC
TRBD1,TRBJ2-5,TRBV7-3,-,CASSHRQGRETQYF,TGTGCCAGCAGCCACCGACAGGGACGGGAGACCCAGTACTTC
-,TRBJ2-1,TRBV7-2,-,CASSPQGSNNEQFF,TGTGCCAGCAGCCCCCAGGGGTCAAACAATGAGCAGTTCTTC
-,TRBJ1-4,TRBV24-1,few,CATSDLQLSDSPNEKLFF,TGTGCCACCAGTGATTTGCAGTTAAGCGATTCCCCTAATGAAAAACTGTTTTTT
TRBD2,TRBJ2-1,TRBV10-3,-,CASLGLAGGGEQFF,TGTGCCTCACTAGGACTAGCGGGAGGGGGTGAGCAGTTCTTC
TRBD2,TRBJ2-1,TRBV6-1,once,CASSERRTSPYNEQFF,TGTGCCAGCAGTGAAAGGCGGACTAGCCCCTACAATGAGCAGTTCTTC
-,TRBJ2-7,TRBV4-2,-,CASSQDFHRAYEQYF,TGTGCCAGCAGCCAAGATTTTCACAGGGCCTACGAGCAGTACTTC
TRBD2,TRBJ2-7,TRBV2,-,CASSGTSVASRSSYEQYF,TGTGCCAGCAGTGGGACTAGCGTAGCGAGTAGGAGCTCCTACGAGCAGTACTTC
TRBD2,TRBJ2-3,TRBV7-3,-,CASSFSVSGRASTQYF,TGTGCCAGCAGCTTTTCGGTTAGCGGGAGGGCCTCTACGCAGTATTTT
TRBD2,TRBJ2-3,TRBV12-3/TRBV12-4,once,CASRPGGPDTQYF,TGTGCCAGCAGACCGGGAGGTCCTGATACGCAGTATTTT
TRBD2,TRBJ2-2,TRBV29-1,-,CSVAPSGTGELFF,TGCAGCGTTGCCCCTAGCGGGACCGGGGAGCTGTTTTTT
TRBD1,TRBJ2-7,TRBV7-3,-,CASSLHAGTGYEQYF,TGTGCCAGCAGCTTACACGCCGGGACAGGGTACGAGCAGTACTTC
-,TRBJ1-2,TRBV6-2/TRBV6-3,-,CASSDAPLDRFDYGYTF,TGTGCCAGCAGTGACGCCCCGCTTGACAGGTTCGACTATGGCTACACCTTC
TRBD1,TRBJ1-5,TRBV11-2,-,CASSSGGQPQHF,TGTGCCAGCAGCTCAGGGGGACAGCCCCAGCATTTT
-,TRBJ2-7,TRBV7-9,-,CASSPGTAGGEQYF,TGTGCCAGCAGCCCCGGGACCGCCGGGGGAGAGCAGTACTTC
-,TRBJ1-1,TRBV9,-,CASSGSLGTEAFF,TGTGCCAGCAGCGGCAGTCTTGGCACTGAAGCTTTCTTT
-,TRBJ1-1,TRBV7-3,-,CASSLYRTMNTEAFF,TGTGCCAGCAGCTTGTACAGAACAATGAACACTGAAGCTTTCTTT
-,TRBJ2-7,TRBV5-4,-,CASSSLYEQYF,TGTGCCAGCAGCTCCCTCTACGAGCAGTACTTC
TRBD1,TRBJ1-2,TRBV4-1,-,CASSPDRGYLANYGYTF,TGCGCCAGCAGCCCGGACAGGGGCTACTTAGCTAACTATGGCTACACCTTC
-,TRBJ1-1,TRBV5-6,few,CASSLAMMGVMNTEAFF,TGTGCCAGCAGCTTGGCTATGATGGGAGTAATGAACACTGAAGCTTTCTTT
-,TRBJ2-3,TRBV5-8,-,CASSLARLDVDTQYF,TGTGCCAGCAGCTTGGCTAGGCTAGATGTAGATACGCAGTATTTT
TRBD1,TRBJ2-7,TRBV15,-,CATSSGQGQTYEQYF,TGTGCCACCAGCAGTGGACAGGGGCAAACCTACGAGCAGTACTTC
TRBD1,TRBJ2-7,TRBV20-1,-,CSASLQGAYEQYF,TGCAGTGCTAGTTTACAGGGGGCCTACGAGCAGTACTTC
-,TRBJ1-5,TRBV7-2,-,CASSLAAQSQPQHF,TGTGCCAGCAGCTTAGCGGCCCAATCGCAGCCCCAGCATTTT